Reported below is one T cell receptor beta chain. The antigen remains undetermined. CDR3 length: 15 residues. V was shortened by 7 bases and J by 1 base, with 16 bases between the two germline ends. CDR1 and CDR2 (germline): MDHEN, SYDVKM. These data come from a study of shared clonotypes between healthy human individuals. The overall study: The donors, a couple of women and a few men, were aged 18 to 49. General study results and limits: Among non-shared clonotypes, generation probabilities were lower than among those shared by all four donors. On the whole, naive subsets had larger estimated richness than memory subsets had.

CD4+ cells were split into CD45RA+ naive and CD45RA-negative memory subsets. Data came from immunoSEQ multiplex PCR; TCRdb stores just in-frame clones and leaves some out. Of hundreds of thousands of clones in the sample, 97% were seen once. This TCR was sampled from a woman in her 30s in good health. The chain couples TRBV28 to TRBJ1-1; tentative D call: TRBD1 (6 bases). Sequences were obtained from naive CD4+ T cells sorted from blood. Sample subset: CD45RA+ positively selected. CDR3 coding DNA: TGTGCCAGCATTCAACAGGGATCCTGGAACACTGAAGCTTTCTTT. Protein product: CASIQQGSWNTEAFF.